Listed here is a single T cell receptor (beta chain). As yet, its antigen is unknown. Losses at the gene ends were 1 base for V and 1 base for J; bases not matched to a gene: 8. This CDR3 comprises 18 residues. The germline V gene has CDR1 SGHAT and CDR2 FQNNGV. CD3+CD4+ and CD3+CD8+ cells were FACS-sorted from thawed unstimulated PBMCs. The record originates from a study of T cell clones after liver transplantation. Study results and limitations: Low donor cell numbers restricted donor-reactive repertoire measurement in two subjects.

Sequenced by immunoSEQ multiplex PCR; TCRdb stores in-frame clones only, minus some. This sample has 98,000 or so clones; 82% occur once, and the top ten carry over 0.75%. The chain combines TRBV11-2 with TRBJ2-7; 12 positions agree with TRBD2. The material was CD4+ T cells from blood, obtained before liver transplant. The TCR was taken from a human donor who received a liver transplant. The CDR3 protein is CASSLGSFGLAGSYEQYF. The CDR3 DNA sequence: TGTGCCAGCAGCTTAGGGTCATTCGGACTAGCGGGGTCCTACGAGCAGTACTTC.